Sequencing of this T cell receptor (beta chain) was carried out in a study of T cells after yellow fever vaccination. TCRdb reprocessed the 5' RACE reads with MiXCR, giving one entry per CDR3 protein. Of 250,000 or so distinct CDR3 sequences in the sample, about 7% are singletons; the top ten hold roughly 0.93%. Per the germline V gene, CDR1 is SGHRS and CDR2 is YFSETQ. The CDR3 sequence is 15 residues long. V dropped 5 bases and J dropped 2; count of bases not matched to a gene: 7. This clonotype came up a few times. Its antigen is not identified. Study-wide results and caveats: Clones from primary vaccination mostly reappeared after the booster (approximately 96% CD4, just over 85% CD8).

The sequence came from a young man who received the YFV17D yellow fever vaccine. Sample: CD4+ T cells sorted from PBMCs, taken 15 days after the yellow fever booster vaccination. The J gene is TRBJ1-3, the V gene TRBV5-1, with 7 bases aligning to TRBD1. This CDR3 is CASRPQGKAGNTIYF. In nucleotides, the CDR3 is TGCGCCAGCAGACCACAGGGGAAGGCTGGAAACACCATATATTTT.